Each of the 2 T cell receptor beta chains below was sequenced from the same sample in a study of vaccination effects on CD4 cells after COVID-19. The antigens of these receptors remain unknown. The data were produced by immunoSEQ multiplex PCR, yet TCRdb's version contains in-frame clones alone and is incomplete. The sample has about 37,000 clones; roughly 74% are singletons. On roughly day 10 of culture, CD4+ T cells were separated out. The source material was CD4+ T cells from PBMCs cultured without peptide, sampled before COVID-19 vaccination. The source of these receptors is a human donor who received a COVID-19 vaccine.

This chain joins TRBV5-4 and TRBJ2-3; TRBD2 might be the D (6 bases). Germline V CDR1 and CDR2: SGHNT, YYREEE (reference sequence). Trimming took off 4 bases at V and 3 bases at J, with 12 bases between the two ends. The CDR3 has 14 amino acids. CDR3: CASSAMEGTDTQYF. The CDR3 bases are TGTGCCAGCAGCGCCATGGAGGGTACAGATACGCAGTATTTT.

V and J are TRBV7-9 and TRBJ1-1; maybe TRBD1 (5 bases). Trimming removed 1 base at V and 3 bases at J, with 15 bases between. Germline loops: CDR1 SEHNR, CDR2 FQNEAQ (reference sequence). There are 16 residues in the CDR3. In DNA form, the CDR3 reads TGTGCCAGCAGCTTAGGGGGGGAGGGTATCTACACTGAAGCTTTCTTT. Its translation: CASSLGGEGIYTEAFF.